One sample yielded the 20 T cell receptor beta chains listed below, sequenced in a study of T cell changes during pregnancy in multiple sclerosis. Sequenced by immunoSEQ multiplex PCR; TCRdb stores in-frame clones only, minus some. This repertoire shows about 84,000 clones, less than 95% found once; its top ten account for approximately 2.4%. The sample here was peripheral blood, taken in the third trimester of pregnancy. The source of these receptors is a female donor with multiple sclerosis, enrolled in a pregnancy study.

The chain carries TRBV9 and TRBJ2-6, with 7 nucleotides matching TRBD1. The CDR3 length is 18 residues. CDR1 is SGDLS, CDR2 YYNGEE, per germline. V lost 0 bases to trimming and J lost 3 bases; unmatched junction nucleotides: 9. The CDR3 sequence: CASSVVDRVFIGANVLTF. CDR3 in DNA: TGTGCCAGCAGCGTAGTAGACAGGGTATTCATTGGGGCCAACGTCCTGACTTTC.

This clone is a singleton in its sample. The chain employs TRBV6-1 and TRBJ1-4, with a weak D call TRBD1 (5 bases). V dropped 3 bases and J dropped 6 bases, with 11 bases sitting between them. Germline V gene data show CDR1 as MNHNS and CDR2 as SASEGT. The CDR3 is made up of 14 amino acids. CDR3 DNA: TGTGCCAGCAGTGACTTCAGGGAAGATGAAAAACTGTTTTTT. Translation gives CASSDFREDEKLFF.

J is TRBJ2-1 and V is TRBV7-2; 10 bases match TRBD2. V was pared by 4 bases and J by 5 bases, with 5 bases of the junction left unmatched. The CDR3 is made up of 15 amino acids. CDR1 is SGHTA and CDR2 is FQGNSA in the germline V gene. CDR3 residues: CASSSSGGPDNEQFF. The DNA of the CDR3 is TGTGCCAGCAGCTCTAGCGGGGGACCCGACAATGAGCAGTTCTTC.

The chain is built from TRBV5-1 and TRBJ2-2, with 10 bases fitting TRBD2. The CDR3 is made up of 16 amino acids. Unmatched junction bases numbered 2, after V lost 0 bases and J lost 3 bases. Germline V CDR1 and CDR2: SGHRS, YFSETQ. In nucleotides, the CDR3 is TGCGCCAGCAGCTTGGCCGGGACTAGCGACACCGGGGAGCTGTTTTTT. Protein product: CASSLAGTSDTGELFF.

The chain combines TRBV2 with TRBJ2-4, with a tentative D call TRBD2 (7 bases). Per the germline V gene, CDR1 is SNHLY and CDR2 is FYNNEI. This CDR3 contains 15 residues. Trimming stripped 5 bases from V and 1 base from J, with 12 bases between. The CDR3 nucleotides are TGTGCCAGCAGTCCGGGGGGCCTGGCCAAAAACATTCAGTACTTC. It yields the protein CASSPGGLAKNIQYF.

The rearrangement uses TRBV13 and TRBJ2-5; 8 nucleotides line up with TRBD1. With 5 bases clipped from V and 5 bases from J, the junction kept 10 bases outside the gene matches. Germline loops: CDR1 PRHDT, CDR2 FYEKMQ (reference sequence). The CDR3 extends over 15 amino acids. CDR3 bases: TGTGCCAGCAGCCCCCCGGACAGGGTTCCGGAGACCCAGTACTTC. It translates to CASSPPDRVPETQYF.

The V gene is TRBV4-1, the J gene TRBJ2-5, with D unclear. This CDR3 contains 14 residues. The germline V gene has CDR1 MGHRA and CDR2 YSYEKL. V was shortened by 6 bases and J by 1 base, with 12 bases between the two germline ends. The CDR3 reads CASSLAQSQETQYF. The CDR3 nucleotides are TGCGCCAGCAGTTTGGCCCAAAGCCAAGAGACCCAGTACTTC.

The chain recombines TRBV9 with TRBJ2-1, with TRBD1 identical over 7 bases. The junction had 5 bases not matched to a gene; V was cut back by 3 bases and J by 8 bases. The length of the CDR3 is 13 residues. Germline V gene data show CDR1 as SGDLS and CDR2 as YYNGEE. CDR3 in amino acids: CASSERQGHEQFF. The CDR3 DNA is TGTGCCAGCAGCGAGAGACAGGGCCATGAGCAGTTCTTC.

The chain carries TRBV11-2 and TRBJ2-7; no definite D call. Germline values: CDR1 SGHAT, CDR2 FQNNGV. The CDR3 is 14 amino acids. V lost 0 bases and J 2 bases, leaving 8 bases between the germline ends. CDR3 sequence (DNA): TGTGCCAGCAGCTTAGAGTATGGCCCCTACGAGCAGTACTTC. It is translated as CASSLEYGPYEQYF.

The rearrangement joins TRBV9 to TRBJ2-7; TRBD1 is a possible D gene (5 bases). CDR1 SGDLS and CDR2 YYNGEE come from the germline V gene. V lost 3 bases and J 1 base, leaving 8 bases between the germline ends. The CDR3 runs to 13 residues. This CDR3 is CASSDTGSYEQYF. The CDR3, as DNA: TGTGCCAGCAGCGACACAGGTTCCTACGAGCAGTACTTC.

This chain connects TRBV15 to TRBJ2-5; perhaps TRBD1 as D (5 bases). Trimming cost V 1 base and J 2 bases, with 14 bases left between them. The CDR3 has 16 residues. The V gene's germline CDR1 is LNHNV and CDR2 YYDKDF (reference sequence). The CDR3 here is CATSRVGNRPQETQYF. CDR3 DNA sequence: TGTGCCACCAGCAGAGTGGGGAACAGGCCACAAGAGACCCAGTACTTC.

This chain links TRBV2 with TRBJ1-2, with D unresolved. CDR1 is SNHLY and CDR2 is FYNNEI in the germline V gene. Trimming took 3 bases from V and 8 from J, leaving 10 bases between them. The CDR3 has 12 amino acids. The CDR3 loop reads CASSEQMEGYTF. As DNA, the CDR3 is TGTGCCAGCAGTGAGCAGATGGAGGGCTACACCTTC.

The CDR3 protein is CASSQDARLDTIYF. The CDR3 nucleotides read TGCGCCAGCAGCCAAGATGCTAGGCTGGACACCATATATTTT. The rearrangement uses TRBV4-1 and TRBJ1-3; no clear D gene. Between the trimmed V and J ends, which lost 0 bases and 8 bases, there was a span of 11 bases. Germline V lookup: CDR1 MGHRA, CDR2 YSYEKL. The CDR3 has 14 amino acids.

The V call is TRBV9, the J call TRBJ2-1; D is perhaps TRBD2 (6 bases). Deletions cut 0 bases from V and 2 bases from J, with 9 bases between. The CDR3 covers 15 residues. In germline, CDR1 is SGDLS, CDR2 YYNGEE. CDR3 residues: CASSVDGGTYNEQFF. CDR3 in DNA: TGTGCCAGCAGCGTAGATGGGGGGACCTACAATGAGCAGTTCTTC. The variable domain in full, with the rest retrieved from reference TRBV9 and TRBJ2-1, is DSGVTQTPKHLITATGQRVTLRCSPRSGDLSVYWYQQSLDQGLQFLIQYYNGEERAKGNILERFSAQQFPDLHSELNLSSLELGDSALYFCASSVDGGTYNEQFFGPGTRLTVL.

This CDR3 reads CASSLGQANTEAFF. Written as DNA, the CDR3 is TGTGCCAGCAGCTTAGGCCAGGCGAACACTGAAGCTTTCTTT. The chain has TRBV13 and TRBJ1-1; no clear D. Germline-derived CDR1 and CDR2 are PRHDT and FYEKMQ (reference sequence). The ends were cut back, 0 bases at V and 1 base at J, with 6 bases in the middle. The CDR3 spans 14 residues.

V gene TRBV7-6 combines with J gene TRBJ1-1; D is uncertain. V lost 2 bases and J 0 bases, leaving 4 bases between the germline ends. Germline V gene sequence: CDR1 SGHVS, CDR2 FNYEAQ. The CDR3 has 13 amino acids. CDR3 DNA: TGTGCCAGCAGCTTACAGATGAACACTGAAGCTTTCTTT. Protein product: CASSLQMNTEAFF.

The chain combines TRBV7-3 with TRBJ1-1; D is unresolved. The V and J ends lost 5 bases and 1 base respectively, with 8 bases between them. The germline V gene has CDR1 SGHTA and CDR2 FQGTGA. The CDR3 extends over 13 amino acids. CDR3 sequence (DNA): TGTGCCAGCAGCCCGACAAGGAACACTGAAGCTTTCTTT. Its translation: CASSPTRNTEAFF.

This rearrangement joins TRBV7-9 to TRBJ2-3; 7 bases fit TRBD2. The CDR3 sequence is 15 residues long. Germline-derived CDR1 and CDR2 are SEHNR and FQNEAQ (reference sequence). Trimming took 5 bases from V and 3 from J; bases not matched to a gene: 8. As DNA, the CDR3 is TGTGCCAGCAGCCGTCCTAGCGGATATACAGATACGCAGTATTTT. Its protein is CASSRPSGYTDTQYF.

This clone has just one count. J is TRBJ2-1 and V is TRBV7-6, with 7 bases identical to TRBD1. The CDR3 length is 15 residues. CDR1 and CDR2 from the germline V gene are SGHVS and FNYEAQ. J lost 4 bases, V lost 2 bases, and 5 bases had no gene match. CDR3 in amino acids: CASSLNRDRYNEQFF. DNA of the CDR3: TGTGCCAGCAGCTTAAATAGGGACAGATACAATGAGCAGTTCTTC.

This chain connects TRBV6-1 to TRBJ1-6, with D hard to call. CDR1 and CDR2 from the germline V gene are MNHNS and SASEGT. V gave up 6 bases and J gave up 9 bases, with 9 bases separating them. This CDR3 is built from 12 residues. CDR3 sequence: CASSSGGSPLHF. CDR3 nucleotides: TGTGCCAGCAGCTCAGGTGGTTCACCCCTCCACTTT.